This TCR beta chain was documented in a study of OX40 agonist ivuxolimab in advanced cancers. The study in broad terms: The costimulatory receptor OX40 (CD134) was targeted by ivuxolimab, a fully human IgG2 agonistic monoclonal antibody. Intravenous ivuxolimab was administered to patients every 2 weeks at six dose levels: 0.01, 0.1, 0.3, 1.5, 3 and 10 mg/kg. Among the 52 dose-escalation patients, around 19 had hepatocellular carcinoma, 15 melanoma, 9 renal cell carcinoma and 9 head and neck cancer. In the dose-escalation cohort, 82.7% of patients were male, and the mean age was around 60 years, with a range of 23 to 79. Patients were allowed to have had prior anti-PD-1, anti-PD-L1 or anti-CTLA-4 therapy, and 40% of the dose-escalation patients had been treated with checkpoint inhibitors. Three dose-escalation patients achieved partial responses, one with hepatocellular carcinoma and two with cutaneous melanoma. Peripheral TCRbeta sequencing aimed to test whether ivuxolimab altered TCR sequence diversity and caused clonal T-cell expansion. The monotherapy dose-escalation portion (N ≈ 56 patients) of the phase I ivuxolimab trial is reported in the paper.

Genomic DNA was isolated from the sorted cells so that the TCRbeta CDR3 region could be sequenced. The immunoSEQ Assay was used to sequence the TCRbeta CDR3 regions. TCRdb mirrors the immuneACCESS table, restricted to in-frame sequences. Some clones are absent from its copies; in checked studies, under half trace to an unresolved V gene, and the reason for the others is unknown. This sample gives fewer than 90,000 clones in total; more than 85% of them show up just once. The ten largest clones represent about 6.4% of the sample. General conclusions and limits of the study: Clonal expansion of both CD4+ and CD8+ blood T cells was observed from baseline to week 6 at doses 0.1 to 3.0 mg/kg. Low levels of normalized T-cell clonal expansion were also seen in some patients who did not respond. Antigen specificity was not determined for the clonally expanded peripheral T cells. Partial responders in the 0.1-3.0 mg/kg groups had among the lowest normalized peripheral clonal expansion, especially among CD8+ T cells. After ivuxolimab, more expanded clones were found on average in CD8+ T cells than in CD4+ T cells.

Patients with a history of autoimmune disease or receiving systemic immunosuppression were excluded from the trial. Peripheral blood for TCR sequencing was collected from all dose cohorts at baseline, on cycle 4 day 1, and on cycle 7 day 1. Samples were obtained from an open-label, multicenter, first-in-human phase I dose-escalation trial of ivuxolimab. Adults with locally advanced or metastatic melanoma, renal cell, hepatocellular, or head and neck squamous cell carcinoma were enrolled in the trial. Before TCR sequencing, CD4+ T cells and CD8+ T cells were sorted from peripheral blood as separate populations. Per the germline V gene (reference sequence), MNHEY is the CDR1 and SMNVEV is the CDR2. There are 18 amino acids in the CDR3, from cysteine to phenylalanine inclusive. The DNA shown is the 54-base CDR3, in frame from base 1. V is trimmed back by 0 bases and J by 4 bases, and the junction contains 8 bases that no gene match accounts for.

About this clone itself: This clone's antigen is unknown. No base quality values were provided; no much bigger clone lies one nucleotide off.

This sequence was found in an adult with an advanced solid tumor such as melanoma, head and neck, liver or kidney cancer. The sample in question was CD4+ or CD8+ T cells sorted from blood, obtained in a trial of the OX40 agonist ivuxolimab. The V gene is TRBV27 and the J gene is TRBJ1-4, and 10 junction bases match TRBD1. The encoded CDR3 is CASSLSGDRGPINEKLFF. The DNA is TGTGCCAGCAGTTTATCAGGGGACAGGGGACCCATTAATGAAAAACTGTTTTTT. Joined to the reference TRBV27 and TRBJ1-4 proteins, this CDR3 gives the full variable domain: EAQVTQNPRYLITVTGKKLTVTCSQNMNHEYMSWYRQDPGLGLRQIYYSMNVEVTDKGDVPEGYKVSRKEKRNFPLILESPSPNQTSLYFCASSLSGDRGPINEKLFFGSGTQLSVL.